This T cell receptor beta chain was sequenced during a study of cytomegalovirus exposure and HLA in healthy donors (dated by TCRdb to about 2017). About the study as a whole: According to a later analysis, the 110 or so validation repertoires were produced on the same platform as the approximately 620 repertoires of the first cohort. The study aimed to test whether signatures of past pathogen exposure could be identified by cataloging public T cell receptors. A separate validation cohort of 100 to 150 different subjects was used in addition to the approximately 640-subject first cohort. To predict cytomegalovirus infection status, the study brought together high-throughput TCR immunosequencing, statistical association of individual TCRs with disease status, and machine learning.

Separate from the roughly 650-subject first cohort, the validation cohort of more than 90 subjects was the group to which the donors belonged. Reading the germline V gene (reference sequence) gives CDR1 SEHNR and CDR2 FQNEAQ. The CDR3 covers 15 residues, taking in both the cysteine and the phenylalanine. The retained sequence is limited to the CDR3, 45 bases, with the frame set at the first base. V is shortened by 4 bases, J by 2 bases, and the region joining them spans 14 bases. Receptor libraries were prepared by the immunoSEQ multiplex PCR assay. In the paper's pipeline: A statistical classification framework was built for diagnosing cytomegalovirus status from the catalog of TCR beta chain sequences. What TCRdb holds here is the immuneACCESS table cut down to in-frame rearrangements. Part of the clones is not present; checked against another copy, under half of the missing clones reflect an unresolved V gene, and the others are unexplained. From that table come the V and J calls and clone size; the DNA was used to work out D and trimming. Recorded for this sample are about 120,000 clones; approximately 94% of them occurred a single time. 1.5% to 2% of the sample belongs to the ten largest clones.

Broader findings and caveats from the paper: The authors suggested that the approach could potentially be extended to other disease states and immunological phenotypes. In a later analysis, TCRs clustered in the first cohort were found to also tend to co-occur in the roughly 120 validation repertoires, with 90% to 95% of cluster scores above 0. In vitro tests confirmed that a few of the cytomegalovirus-associated TCR beta chains recognize cytomegalovirus antigens. All 120 or so repertoires were used to score co-occurrence in the validation cohort in a later analysis, because that analysis had no HLA typing for the cohort. Across donors, most TCR sequences were observed very rarely, whereas some public TCRs were present in many individuals. The classifier was reported to diagnose cytomegalovirus status with high specificity and sensitivity in both the original and validation cohorts. The study gave a list of under 200 TCR beta chains associated with cytomegalovirus.

Worth noting for this clone: Its antigen remains undetermined. No clone much larger than this one lies a single base away; base qualities are absent.

The sample consisted of PBMCs. The rearranged segments are TRBV7-9 and TRBJ2-5; TRBD1 might be the D gene, on 5 matching bases. This TCR derives from a man younger than 35 in good health and CMV-seronegative. The nucleotides read TGTGCCAGCAGCTCGCCCCCGGACATTCAAGAGACCCAGTACTTC. Translated, it reads CASSSPPDIQETQYF.